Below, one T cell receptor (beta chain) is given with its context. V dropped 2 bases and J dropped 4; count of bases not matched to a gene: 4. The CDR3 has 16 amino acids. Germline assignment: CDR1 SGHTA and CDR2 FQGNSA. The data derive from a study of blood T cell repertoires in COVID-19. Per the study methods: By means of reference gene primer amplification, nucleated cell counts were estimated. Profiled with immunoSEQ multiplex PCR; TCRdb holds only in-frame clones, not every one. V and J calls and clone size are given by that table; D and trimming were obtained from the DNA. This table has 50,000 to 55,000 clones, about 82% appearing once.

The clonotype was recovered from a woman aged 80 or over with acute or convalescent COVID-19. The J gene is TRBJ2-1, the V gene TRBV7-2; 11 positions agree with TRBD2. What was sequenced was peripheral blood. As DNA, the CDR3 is TGTGCCAGCAGCTTAAGTGCTAGCGGGGGGTACAATGAGCAGTTCTTC. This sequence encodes CASSLSASGGYNEQFF. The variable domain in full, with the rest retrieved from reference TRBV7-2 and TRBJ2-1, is GAGVSQSPSNKVTEKGKDVELRCDPISGHTALYWYRQSLGQGLEFLIYFQGNSAPDKSGLPSDRFSAERTGGSVSTLTIQRTQQEDSAVYLCASSLSASGGYNEQFFGPGTRLTVL.